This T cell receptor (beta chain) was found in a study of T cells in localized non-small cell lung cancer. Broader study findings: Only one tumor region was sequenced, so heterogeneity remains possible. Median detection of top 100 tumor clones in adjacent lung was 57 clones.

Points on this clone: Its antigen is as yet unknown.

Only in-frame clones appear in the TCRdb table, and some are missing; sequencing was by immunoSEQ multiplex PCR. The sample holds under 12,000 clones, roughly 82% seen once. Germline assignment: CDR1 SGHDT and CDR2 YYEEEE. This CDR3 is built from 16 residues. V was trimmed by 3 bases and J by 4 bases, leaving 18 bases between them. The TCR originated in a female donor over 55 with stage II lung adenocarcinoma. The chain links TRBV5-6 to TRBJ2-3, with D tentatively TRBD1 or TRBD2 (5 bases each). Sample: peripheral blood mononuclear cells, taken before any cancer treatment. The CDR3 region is CASSWGIPHGADTQYF. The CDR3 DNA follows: TGTGCCAGCAGCTGGGGGATCCCACACGGGGCAGATACGCAGTATTTT.